Below are 32 T cell receptor beta chains sequenced from a single sample in a study of shared clonotypes between healthy human individuals. The table came from immunoSEQ multiplex PCR; TCRdb's copy has only in-frame clones and leaves some out. The sample lists 450,000 to 500,000 clones, 60% to 85% seen once, with about an eighth in the top ten. The sequenced material came from PBMCs. The receptors shown here come from a middle-aged woman in good health. Some clones in this sample may be carry-over from other donors' samples.

The V gene is TRBV15, the J gene TRBJ2-5, with TRBD2 matching over 8 bases. TRBJ2-7 matches the DNA end more closely, so the J call is doubtful. Germline assignment: CDR1 LNHNV and CDR2 YYDKDF (reference sequence). The CDR3 consists of 16 residues. CDR3 region: CATSRDLGGGNYEQYF. The CDR3 bases are TGTGCCACCAGCAGAGATCTCGGCGGGGGGAACTACGAGCAGTACTTC.

This clone was observed at least ten times. The sample has other DNA sequences that encode this CDR3 too. V is TRBV5-1 and J is TRBJ1-3; 7 nucleotides match TRBD1. The CDR3 has 14 amino acids. Per the germline V gene, CDR1 is SGHRS and CDR2 is YFSETQ. With V trimmed by 3 bases and J by 4 bases, 4 bases remained unmatched. Here the CDR3 DNA reads TGCGCCAGCAGCTCCTCAGGGGGAGGAAACACCATATATTTT. Translating it yields CASSSSGGGNTIYF. Full variable domain (missing parts from reference TRBV5-1 and TRBJ1-3): KAGVTQTPRYLIKTRGQQVTLSCSPISGHRSVSWYQQTPGQGLQFLFEYFSETQRNKGNFPGRFSGRQFSNSRSEMNVSTLELGDSALYLCASSSSGGGNTIYFGEGSWLTVV.

To note about this clone: A far bigger clonotype differs at one base, so this is likely a read error. The rearrangement links TRBV9 to TRBJ1-2, with D uncertain. Germline V gives CDR1 SGDLS, CDR2 YYNGEE. V was pared by 3 bases and J by 2 bases, with 8 bases between. The CDR3 contains 13 residues. This CDR3 reads CASSAPKNYGYTF. CDR3 in DNA: TGTGCCAGCAGCGCTCCTAAAAACTATGGCTACACCTTC.

The gene calls are TRBV5-1 and TRBJ2-1; 10 bases are shared with TRBD2. This CDR3 comprises 17 residues. From germline, CDR1 is SGHRS and CDR2 YFSETQ. Germline trimming cut 6 bases from V and 0 bases from J; bases unmatched to any gene: 9. The DNA for the CDR3 is TGCGCCAGCACCCAAAGCGGGAGGGCGAGCTCCTACAATGAGCAGTTCTTC. This translates into CASTQSGRASSYNEQFF.

This clone appeared a few times. The chain uses TRBV7-9 and TRBJ1-5; D is possibly TRBD1 (5 bases). The V gene lost 5 bases and the J gene lost 4 bases, with 12 bases spanning the gap. The germline V gene encodes CDR1 SEHNR and CDR2 FQNEAQ (reference sequence). The CDR3 totals 14 residues. The CDR3 sequence: CASSPDRQNQPQHF. The CDR3 nucleotides are TGTGCCAGCAGCCCCGACAGACAGAATCAGCCCCAGCATTTT. The whole variable domain, remainder taken from reference TRBV7-9 and TRBJ1-5, is DTGVSQNPRHKITKRGQNVTFRCDPISEHNRLYWYRQTLGQGPEFLTYFQNEAQLEKSRLLSDRFSAERPKGSFSTLEIQRTEQGDSAMYLCASSPDRQNQPQHFGDGTRLSIL.

This chain connects TRBV18 to TRBJ1-5, with TRBD1 matching 7 bases. V lost 8 bases to trimming and J lost 2 bases; unmatched junction nucleotides: 6. Germline CDR1 and CDR2: KGHSH and LQKENI. This CDR3 spans 14 amino acids. The CDR3 reads CASRGGSGNQPQHF. The DNA of the CDR3 is TGTGCCAGCCGAGGGGGCTCGGGCAATCAGCCCCAGCATTTT.

V is TRBV6-1 and J is TRBJ1-1; unclear D gene. Per germline, CDR1 MNHNS and CDR2 SASEGT. The CDR3 has 12 residues. V dropped 0 bases and J dropped 7 bases, with 6 bases sitting between them. CDR3 nucleotides: TGTGCCAGCAGTGAAGCGGCCTATGAAGCTTTCTTT. Its protein is CASSEAAYEAFF.

The rearrangement uses TRBV4-2 and TRBJ2-1; D may be TRBD2 (5 bases). Trimming removed 3 bases at V and 4 bases at J, with 10 bases between. Germline assignment: CDR1 LGHNA and CDR2 YNFKEQ. The CDR3 covers 14 residues. This chain's CDR3 is CASSHPTGYNEQFF. The CDR3 DNA is TGTGCCAGCAGCCACCCTACGGGATACAATGAGCAGTTCTTC.

About this clone itself: Germline is not matched at one junction end, which may reflect a read error. In the same sample, other DNA sequences code for this CDR3. The V and J genes are TRBV4-3 and TRBJ2-2; TRBD1 matches 7 bases. This CDR3 comprises 15 residues. Germline-derived CDR1 and CDR2 are LGHNA and YSLEER. CDR3 amino acids: CASSPGQANTGELFF. The CDR3 coding sequence is TGCGCCAGCAGCCCTGGACAGGCGAACACCGGGGAACTGTTTTTT.

The chain recombines TRBV27 with TRBJ2-7, with 9 bases identical to TRBD1. This CDR3 has 16 residues. V lost 2 bases and J lost 3; bases outside the gene matches: 8. Germline V gene lookup returns CDR1 MNHEY and CDR2 SMNVEV (reference sequence). CDR3 sequence (DNA): TGTGCCAGCAGTTTAACCGGGACAGGGACGGTCTACGAGCAGTACTTC. Translating it yields CASSLTGTGTVYEQYF.

This chain joins TRBV19 and TRBJ1-4; no firm D call. Trimming removed 3 bases at V and 7 bases at J, with 6 bases between. CDR1 is LNHDA and CDR2 is SQIVND in the germline V gene (reference sequence). The CDR3 is made up of 12 amino acids. The CDR3 coding sequence is TGTGCCAGTAGTATCTATGGTGAAAAACTGTTTTTT. Its protein product is CASSIYGEKLFF.

The chain has TRBV15 and TRBJ2-1; TRBD2 matches at 7 bases. J lost 4 bases, V lost 0 bases, and 3 bases had no gene match. CDR1 is LNHNV, CDR2 YYDKDF, per germline (reference sequence). The CDR3 consists of 15 residues. CDR3 coding DNA: TGTGCCACCAGCAGAGATCTAGCGGTTTACAATGAGCAGTTCTTC. Amino acids: CATSRDLAVYNEQFF.

The chain is built from TRBV4-1 and TRBJ2-3; D gene uncertain. Deletions cut 3 bases from V and 2 bases from J, with 6 bases between. The CDR3 sequence is 13 residues long. From germline, CDR1 is MGHRA and CDR2 YSYEKL. The CDR3 sequence is CASSQDYTDTQYF. DNA of the CDR3: TGCGCCAGCAGCCAGGATTACACAGATACGCAGTATTTT.

The CDR3 bases are TGTGCCACCCACCTATTGACAGGGGTCTTGGACTATGGCTACACCTTC. Encoded protein: CATHLLTGVLDYGYTF. This chain connects TRBV11-1 to TRBJ1-2; 8 nucleotides agree with TRBD1. CDR3 size: 16 residues. Germline V lookup: CDR1 SGHAT, CDR2 FQDESV (reference sequence). Trimming cost V 10 bases and J 3 bases; bases outside gene matches: 16.

J is TRBJ2-7 and V is TRBV5-5; D may be TRBD1 (6 bases). The CDR3 sequence is 15 residues long. V dropped 0 bases and J dropped 3 bases, with 13 bases sitting between them. Germline V lookup: CDR1 SGHKS, CDR2 YYEKEE (reference sequence). This chain's CDR3 is CASSLATGTDYEQYF. Written as DNA, the CDR3 is TGTGCCAGCAGCTTGGCCACAGGGACCGACTACGAGCAGTACTTC.

This clone was picked up one time. This rearrangement joins TRBV20-1 to TRBJ1-2; 8 nucleotides agree with TRBD1. The germline V gene encodes CDR1 DFQATT and CDR2 SNEGSKA (reference sequence). This CDR3 spans 11 amino acids. The CDR3 protein is CISGRGQGYTF. For the CDR3, the DNA is TGCATCTCGGGCAGGGGGCAAGGCTACACCTTC.

The CDR3 reads CSVEQGREKLFF. Here the CDR3 DNA reads TGCAGCGTTGAGCAAGGTCGGGAAAAACTGTTTTTT. V usage is TRBV29-1 and J usage is TRBJ1-4; no clear D gene. This CDR3 spans 12 amino acids. Germline CDR1 SQVTM, CDR2 ANQGSEA. The germline V and J ends were trimmed by 3 bases and 8 bases, with 10 bases remaining between them.

The rearrangement uses TRBV18 and TRBJ2-7; no definite D call. Trimming removed 0 bases at V and 0 bases at J, with 9 bases between. From germline, CDR1 is KGHSH and CDR2 LQKENI. The length of the CDR3 is 15 residues. The CDR3 reads CASSPPGSSSYEQYF. The CDR3 bases are TGTGCCAGCTCACCACCAGGCTCAAGCTCCTACGAGCAGTACTTC.

The CDR3 coding sequence is TGTGCCAGCTCACCACGGGCTGGGAGCTCCTACGAGCAGTACTTC. As protein: CASSPRAGSSYEQYF. V gene TRBV18 combines with J gene TRBJ2-7; D perhaps matches TRBD2 (5 bases). The ends were cut back, 1 base at V and 0 bases at J, with 10 bases in the middle. Germline-derived CDR1 and CDR2 are KGHSH and LQKENI. This CDR3 contains 15 residues.

J is TRBJ2-1 and V is TRBV28, with D uncertain. This CDR3 has 12 amino acids. The ends were cut back, 7 bases at V and 3 bases at J, with 7 bases in the middle. Germline V gene lookup returns CDR1 MDHEN and CDR2 SYDVKM. CDR3 nucleotide sequence: TGTGCCAGCATGGCGGTCTACAATGAGCAGTTCTTC. Translated: CASMAVYNEQFF.

The rearrangement uses TRBV11-3 and TRBJ2-2, with D maybe TRBD2 (6 bases). Germline CDR1 reads SGHNT; CDR2 reads YENEEA. The CDR3 extends over 16 amino acids. The ends were cut back, 0 bases at V and 4 bases at J, with 12 bases in the middle. The CDR3 loop reads CASSLEVWGGTGELFF. The CDR3 nucleotides are TGTGCCAGCAGCTTAGAGGTCTGGGGAGGCACCGGGGAGCTGTTTTTT.

The chain recombines TRBV7-3 with TRBJ2-1, with 9 positions matching TRBD1. The CDR3 runs to 13 residues. V lost 3 bases and J lost 10; bases outside the gene matches: 4. The germline gives CDR1 SGHTA, CDR2 FQGTGA. The CDR3 bases are TGTGCCAGCAGCTTGGGGACAGGGTTGGAGCAGTTCTTC. It specifies CASSLGTGLEQFF.

A remark on this clone: A read error may explain this, as a much larger clone is one base away. At the DNA level, this CDR3 is encoded by other sequences in the same sample as well. The chain joins TRBV30 to TRBJ1-1; D is unresolved. There are 13 residues in the CDR3. Germline V gene data show CDR1 as GTSNPN and CDR2 as SVGIG (reference sequence). CDR3 nucleotides: TGTGCCTGGAGTCTCGGCTTGAACACTGAAGCCTTCTTT. Translated, it gives CAWSLGLNTEAFF. Using reference TRBV30 and TRBJ1-1 for the parts outside the CDR3, the full variable domain is SQTIHQWPATLVQPVGSPLSLECTVEGTSNPNLYWYRQAAGRGLQLLFYSVGIGQISSEVPQNLSASRPQDRQFILSSKKLLLSDSGFYLCAWSLGLNTEAFFGQGTRLTVV.

This clone was observed a handful of times. J is TRBJ2-7 and V is TRBV5-1; D might be TRBD1 (6 bases). CDR1 and CDR2 from the germline V gene are SGHRS and YFSETQ. V dropped 0 bases and J dropped 4 bases, with 11 bases sitting between them. CDR3 length: 14 residues. This CDR3 is CASSLAGQFYEQYF. In nucleotides, the CDR3 is TGCGCCAGCAGCTTGGCCGGACAGTTTTACGAGCAGTACTTC.

Points on this clone: This sample also contains other DNA sequences that code for the same CDR3. V and J are TRBV7-3 and TRBJ2-1, with 7 bases matching TRBD2. The CDR3 loop spans 14 amino acids. CDR1 and CDR2 (germline): SGHTA, FQGTGA. Trimming removed 6 bases from V and 0 bases from J; junction bases left unmatched: 2. This CDR3 is CASSSSGSYNEQFF. The CDR3 DNA sequence: TGTGCCAGCAGTTCTAGCGGCTCCTACAATGAGCAGTTCTTC.

This chain's CDR3 is CATSRERAPRNGYTF. The CDR3 DNA follows: TGTGCCACCAGCAGAGAAAGGGCCCCAAGGAATGGCTACACCTTC. This chain joins TRBV15 and TRBJ1-2; D unclear. V lost 0 bases to trimming and J lost 6 bases, with 14 bases between them. This CDR3 contains 15 residues. Germline loops: CDR1 LNHNV, CDR2 YYDKDF (reference sequence). Full variable domain (rest looked up from reference TRBV15 and TRBJ1-2): DAMVIQNPRYQVTQFGKPVTLSCSQTLNHNVMYWYQQKSSQAPKLLFHYYDKDFNNEADTPDNFQSRRPNTSFCFLDIRSPGLGDTAMYLCATSRERAPRNGYTFGSGTRLTVV.

This chain uses TRBV5-8 with TRBJ2-7, with 7 positions matching TRBD2. The germline V gene has CDR1 SGHTS and CDR2 YDEGEE. J was trimmed by 4 bases and V by 0 bases; bases with no gene match: 4. The CDR3 covers 14 residues. The CDR3, as DNA: TGTGCCAGCAGCTTGGCTAGCGGACTTTACGAGCAGTACTTC. This translates into CASSLASGLYEQYF.

The sample holds many counts of this clone. The CDR3 DNA reads TGTGCCAGCAGCCAGCGGTATTCCTCCTACGAGCAGTACTTC. The encoded protein is CASSQRYSSYEQYF. This chain uses TRBV6-5 with TRBJ2-7, with D perhaps matching TRBD2 (5 bases). The germline V gene encodes CDR1 MNHEY and CDR2 SVGAGI. This CDR3 has 14 residues. Deletions cut 6 bases from V and 0 bases from J, with 12 bases between.

V and J are TRBV28 and TRBJ2-7, with D possibly matching TRBD2 (6 bases). In germline, CDR1 is MDHEN, CDR2 SYDVKM. This CDR3 contains 13 residues. V lost 3 bases, J lost 6 bases, and 12 bases lay in between. CDR3 amino acids: CASSFPDGGEQYF. The CDR3 DNA follows: TGTGCCAGCAGTTTCCCGGACGGGGGCGAGCAGTACTTC.

This chain links TRBV2 with TRBJ2-7; TRBD1 or TRBD2 may be the D gene (6 bases each). V lost 3 bases and J 0 bases, leaving 12 bases between the germline ends. This CDR3 comprises 15 residues. The germline gives CDR1 SNHLY, CDR2 FYNNEI. CDR3 region: CASSDGGSLSYEQYF. CDR3 bases: TGTGCCAGCAGTGACGGGGGCAGCCTCTCCTACGAGCAGTACTTC.

This chain uses TRBV11-2 with TRBJ2-7; 9 bases are a match to TRBD2. CDR3 size: 13 residues. From germline, CDR1 is SGHAT and CDR2 FQNNGV. J was trimmed by 9 bases and V by 4 bases; bases with no gene match: 7. CDR3 sequence (DNA): TGTGCCAGCAGCTCCGCGGGAGGGCCTAGGCAGTACTTC. Translation gives CASSSAGGPRQYF.

This clone has a handful of counts. The chain carries TRBV28 and TRBJ2-2; 9 bases line up with TRBD1. CDR3 length: 15 residues. Trimming at V came to 7 bases and at J to 4 bases, leaving 7 bases not matched to a gene. Germline CDR1 reads MDHEN; CDR2 reads SYDVKM. CDR3 in amino acids: CASTWGTGITGELFF. CDR3 nucleotide sequence: TGTGCCAGCACCTGGGGGACAGGGATCACCGGGGAGCTGTTTTTT.